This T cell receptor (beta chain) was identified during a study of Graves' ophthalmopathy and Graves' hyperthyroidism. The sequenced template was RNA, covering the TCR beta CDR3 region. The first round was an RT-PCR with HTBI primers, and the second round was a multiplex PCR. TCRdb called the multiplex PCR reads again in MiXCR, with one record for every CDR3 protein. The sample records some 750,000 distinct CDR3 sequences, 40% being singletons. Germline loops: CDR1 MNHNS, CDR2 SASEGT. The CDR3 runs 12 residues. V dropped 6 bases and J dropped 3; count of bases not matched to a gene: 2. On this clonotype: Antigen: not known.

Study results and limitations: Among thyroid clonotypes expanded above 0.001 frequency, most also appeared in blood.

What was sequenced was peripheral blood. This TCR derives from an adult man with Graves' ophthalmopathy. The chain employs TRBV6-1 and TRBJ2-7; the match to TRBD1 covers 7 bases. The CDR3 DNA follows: TGTGCCAGCAGCAGACAGGGCTACGAGCAGTACGTC. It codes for CASSRQGYEQYV.